The TCR beta chain under discussion was sequenced for a study of blood T cell repertoires in COVID-19. Germline V gene lookup returns CDR1 MDHEN and CDR2 SYDVKM. Deletions cut 2 bases from V and 9 bases from J, with 8 bases between. The CDR3 is 12 residues long. Per the original methods: Amplified reference gene primers provided the basis for estimating nucleated cell counts. Measured with immunoSEQ multiplex PCR; TCRdb has only the in-frame clones, and not every one. The V and J calls and the clone size are those of that table, but D and trimming were determined from the DNA. Here the sample spans about 220,000 clones, about 88% being singletons.

The chain employs TRBV28 and TRBJ2-1, with D possibly TRBD1 on 5 matching bases. The specimen sequenced was peripheral blood. The receptor comes from a man aged 35 to 55 with active or convalescent COVID-19. The CDR3 DNA is TGTGCCAGCAGTTTACTAGGGGCTGAGCAGTTCTTC. Its protein product is CASSLLGAEQFF.